Described below is a single TCR beta chain sequence and its context. V lost 5 bases to trimming and J lost 1 base, with 8 bases between them. This CDR3 has 13 residues. CDR1 SGHTA and CDR2 FQGNSA come from the germline V gene. The data were obtained in a study of OX40 agonist ivuxolimab in advanced cancers. TCRdb's copy holds only in-frame clones and misses some; the assay was immunoSEQ multiplex PCR. This sample yields about 64,000 clones, of which almost 85% are seen a single time; more than 8% belongs to the top ten. The rearrangement links TRBV7-2 to TRBJ1-1, with no clear D. This TCR was recovered from an adult with an advanced solid tumor such as melanoma, head and neck, liver or kidney cancer. Sequencing used CD4+ or CD8+ T cells sorted from blood, obtained in a trial of the OX40 agonist ivuxolimab. The CDR3: CASSVFGNTEAFF. The CDR3 coding sequence is TGTGCCAGCAGCGTTTTTGGGAACACTGAAGCTTTCTTT.